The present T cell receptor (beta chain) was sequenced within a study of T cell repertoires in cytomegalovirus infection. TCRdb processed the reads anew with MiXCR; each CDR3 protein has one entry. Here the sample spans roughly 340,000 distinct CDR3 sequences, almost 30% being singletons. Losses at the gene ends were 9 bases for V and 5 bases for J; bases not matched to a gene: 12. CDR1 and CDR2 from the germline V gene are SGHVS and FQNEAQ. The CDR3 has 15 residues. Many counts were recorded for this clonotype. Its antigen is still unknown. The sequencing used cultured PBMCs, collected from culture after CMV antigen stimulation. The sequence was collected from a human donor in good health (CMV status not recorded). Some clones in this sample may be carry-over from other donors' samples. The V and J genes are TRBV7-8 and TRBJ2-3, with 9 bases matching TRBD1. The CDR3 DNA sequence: TGTGCCAGTCACCTAAGAGGACAGGGGAAAGATACGCAGTATTTT. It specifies CASHLRGQGKDTQYF.